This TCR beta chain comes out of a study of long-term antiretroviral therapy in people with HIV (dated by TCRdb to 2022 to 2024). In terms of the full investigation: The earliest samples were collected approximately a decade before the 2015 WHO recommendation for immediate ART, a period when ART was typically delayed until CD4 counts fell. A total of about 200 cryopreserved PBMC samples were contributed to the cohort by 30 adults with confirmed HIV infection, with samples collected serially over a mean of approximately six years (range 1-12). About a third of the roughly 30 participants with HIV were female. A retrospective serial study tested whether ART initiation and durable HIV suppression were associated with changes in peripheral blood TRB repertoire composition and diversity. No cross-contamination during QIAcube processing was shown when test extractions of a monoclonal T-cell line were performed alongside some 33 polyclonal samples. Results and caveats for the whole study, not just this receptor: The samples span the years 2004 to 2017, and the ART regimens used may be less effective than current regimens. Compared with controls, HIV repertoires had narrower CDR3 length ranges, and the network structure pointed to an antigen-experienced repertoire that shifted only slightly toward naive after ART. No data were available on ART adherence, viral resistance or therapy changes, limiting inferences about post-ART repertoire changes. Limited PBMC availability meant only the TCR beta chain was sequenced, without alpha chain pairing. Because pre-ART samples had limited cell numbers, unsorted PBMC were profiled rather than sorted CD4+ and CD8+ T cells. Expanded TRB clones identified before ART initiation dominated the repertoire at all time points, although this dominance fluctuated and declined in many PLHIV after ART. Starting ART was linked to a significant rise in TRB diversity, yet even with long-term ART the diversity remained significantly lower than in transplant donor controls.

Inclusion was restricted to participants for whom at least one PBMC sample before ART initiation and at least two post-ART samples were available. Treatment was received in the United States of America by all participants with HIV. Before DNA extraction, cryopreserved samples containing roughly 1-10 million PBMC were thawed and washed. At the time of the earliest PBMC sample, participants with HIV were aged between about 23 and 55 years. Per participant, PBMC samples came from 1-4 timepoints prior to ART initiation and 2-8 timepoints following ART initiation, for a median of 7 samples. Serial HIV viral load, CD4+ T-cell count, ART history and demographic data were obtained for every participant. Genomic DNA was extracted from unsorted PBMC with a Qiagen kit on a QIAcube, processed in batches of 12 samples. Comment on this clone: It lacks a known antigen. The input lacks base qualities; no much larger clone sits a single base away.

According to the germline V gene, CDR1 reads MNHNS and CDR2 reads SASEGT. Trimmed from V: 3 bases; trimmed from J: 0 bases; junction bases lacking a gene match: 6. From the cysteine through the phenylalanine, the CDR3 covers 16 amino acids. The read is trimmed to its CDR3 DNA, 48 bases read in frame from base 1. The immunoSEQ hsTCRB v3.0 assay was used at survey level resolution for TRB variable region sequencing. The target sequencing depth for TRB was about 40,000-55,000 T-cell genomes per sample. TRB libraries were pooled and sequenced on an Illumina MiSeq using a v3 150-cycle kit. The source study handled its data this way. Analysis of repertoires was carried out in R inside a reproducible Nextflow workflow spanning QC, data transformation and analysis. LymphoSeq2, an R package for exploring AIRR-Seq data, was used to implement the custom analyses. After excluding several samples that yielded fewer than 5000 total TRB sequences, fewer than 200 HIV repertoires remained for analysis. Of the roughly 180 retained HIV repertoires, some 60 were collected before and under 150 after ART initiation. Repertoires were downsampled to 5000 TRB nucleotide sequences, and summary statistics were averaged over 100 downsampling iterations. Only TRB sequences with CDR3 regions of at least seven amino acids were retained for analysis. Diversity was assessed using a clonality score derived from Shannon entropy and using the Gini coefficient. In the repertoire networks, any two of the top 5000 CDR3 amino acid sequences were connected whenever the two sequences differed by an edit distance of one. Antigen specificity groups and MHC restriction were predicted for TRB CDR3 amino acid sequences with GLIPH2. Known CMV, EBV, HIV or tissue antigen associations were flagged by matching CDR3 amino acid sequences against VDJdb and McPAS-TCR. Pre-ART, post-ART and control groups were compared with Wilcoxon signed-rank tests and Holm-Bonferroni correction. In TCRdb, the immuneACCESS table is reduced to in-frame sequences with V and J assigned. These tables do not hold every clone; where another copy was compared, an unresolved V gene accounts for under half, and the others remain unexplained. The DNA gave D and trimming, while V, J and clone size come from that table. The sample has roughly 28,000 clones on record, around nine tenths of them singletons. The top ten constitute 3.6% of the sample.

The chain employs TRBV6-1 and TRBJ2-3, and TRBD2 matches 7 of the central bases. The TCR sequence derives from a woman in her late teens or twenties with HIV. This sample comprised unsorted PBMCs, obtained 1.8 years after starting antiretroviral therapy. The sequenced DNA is TGTGCCAGCAGTGAGCCACTAGCGTTAAGCACAGATACGCAGTATTTT. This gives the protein CASSEPLALSTDTQYF.